Listed below are T cell receptor beta chains from one sample, sequenced in a study of cytomegalovirus exposure and HLA in healthy donors. Only in-frame clones appear in the TCRdb table, and some are missing; sequencing was by immunoSEQ multiplex PCR. This sample has some 190,000 clones, with roughly 80% found just once. The sequencing sample was made of PBMCs. The receptor set was obtained from a man aged 35-49 years in good health and CMV-seropositive. Both conserved end residues are part of each CDR3. D genes are given only for firm matches. Clone size is not always given. Where it is, it says once, few, many or a class for expanded clones.

clone_size j_call v_call d_call cdr3_aa cdr3_nt
. TRBJ2-5 TRBV27 . CASSSTGQQETQYF TGTGCCAGCAGTTCTACGGGACAACAAGAGACCCAGTACTTC
once TRBJ2-7 TRBV5-1 TRBD1 CASSSSGTATYEQYF TGCGCCAGCAGCTCCTCCGGGACAGCTACTTACGAGCAGTACTTC
. TRBJ2-7 TRBV27 TRBD1 CASSSPSRDSTYEQYF TGTGCCAGCAGTTCCCCGAGCCGGGACAGCACCTACGAGCAGTACTTC
. TRBJ2-3 TRBV9 TRBD2 CASSATSGGFRGDTQYF TGTGCCAGCAGCGCCACTAGCGGGGGGTTTCGAGGGGATACGCAGTATTTT
few TRBJ2-5 TRBV7-2 . CASSLQETQYF TGTGCCAGCAGCCTGCAAGAGACCCAGTACTTC
. TRBJ2-1 TRBV27 . CASSSPRGAVSGEQFF TGTGCCAGCAGTTCTCCTCGGGGGGCGGTCAGTGGCGAGCAGTTCTTC
. TRBJ2-6 TRBV2 TRBD1 CASSESRTGSLSGANVLTF TGTGCCAGCAGTGAAAGTAGGACAGGGTCCCTCTCTGGGGCCAACGTCCTGACTTTC
once TRBJ2-3 TRBV19 TRBD2 CASKERLAATDTQYF TGTGCCAGTAAAGAACGACTAGCGGCGACAGATACGCAGTATTTT
. TRBJ2-7 TRBV27 TRBD1 CASSLDRAYEQYF TGTGCCAGCAGCCTCGACAGGGCCTACGAGCAGTACTTC
. TRBJ2-3 TRBV10-3 . CAIRTDSTHTDTQYF TGTGCCATCAGGACAGATAGCACCCACACAGATACGCAGTATTTT
once TRBJ2-3 TRBV6-5 . CASSAGWEDTNTQYF TGTGCCAGCAGCGCGGGTTGGGAGGACACGAATACGCAGTATTTT
. TRBJ2-7 TRBV5-6 . CASKPWSRGRAYEQYF TGTGCCAGCAAGCCCTGGTCCAGGGGACGAGCCTACGAGCAGTACTTC
few TRBJ1-1 TRBV28 . CASSPGVWTEAFF TGTGCCAGCAGTCCAGGGGTCTGGACTGAAGCTTTCTTT
few TRBJ1-5 TRBV6-9 . CASSYSNREGFRGNQPQHF TGTGCCAGCAGTTATTCGAACAGGGAAGGCTTTAGAGGCAATCAGCCCCAGCATTTT
. TRBJ2-7 TRBV30 . CAVGRHSEQYF TGTGCCGTTGGGCGTCATTCCGAGCAGTACTTC
. TRBJ1-6 TRBV27 TRBD1 CASSVRDRNNSPLHF TGTGCCAGCAGTGTCCGGGACAGAAATAATTCACCCCTCCACTTT
. TRBJ1-5 TRBV28 TRBD1 CASNGGTGANQPQHF TGTGCCAGCAATGGGGGGACAGGGGCAAATCAGCCCCAGCATTTT
. TRBJ2-5 TRBV5-1 . CASSLSQGGVETQYF TGCGCCAGCAGCCTCTCCCAGGGGGGAGTCGAGACCCAGTACTTC
. TRBJ2-3 TRBV9 TRBD1 CASSPRGQGGDTQYF TGTGCCAGCAGCCCCCGGGGACAGGGTGGGGATACGCAGTATTTT
once TRBJ2-3 TRBV6-4 TRBD2 CASSQAGSTDTQYF TGTGCCAGCAGTCAAGCGGGGAGCACAGATACGCAGTATTTT
. TRBJ1-1 TRBV6-5 . CASSLALPKEAFF TGTGCCAGCAGCCTAGCTTTGCCCAAGGAAGCTTTCTTT
. TRBJ1-5 TRBV5-8 . CASSLARFRDDNQPQHF TGTGCCAGCAGCTTGGCCCGCTTCAGGGATGACAATCAGCCCCAGCATTTT
. TRBJ2-7 TRBV6-1 . CASSERAYEQYF TGTGCCAGCAGTGAAAGAGCGTACGAGCAGTACTTC
. TRBJ1-1 TRBV6-5 TRBD1 CASTSVDRGNTEAFF TGTGCCAGCACCTCCGTTGACAGGGGGAACACTGAAGCTTTCTTT
. TRBJ2-2 TRBV28 TRBD1 CASSFWTGGNTGELFF TGTGCCAGCAGTTTTTGGACAGGGGGGAACACCGGGGAGCTGTTTTTT
. TRBJ2-7 TRBV6-5 . CASSYSEGREQYF TGTGCCAGCAGTTACTCAGAGGGCCGTGAGCAGTACTTC
. TRBJ1-1 TRBV18 . CASSPTPNQNTEAFF TGTGCCAGCTCACCTACACCGAACCAAAACACTGAAGCTTTCTTT
. TRBJ2-3 TRBV2 TRBD2 CASSPSGGGDTQYF TGTGCCAGCAGTCCTAGCGGGGGAGGGGATACGCAGTATTTT
. TRBJ1-5 TRBV15 . CATAGPINQPQHF TGTGCCACGGCGGGGCCTATTAATCAGCCCCAGCATTTT
. TRBJ2-7 TRBV5-1 . CASSPDRGEQYF TGCGCCAGCAGCCCAGATCGGGGCGAGCAGTACTTC